The clone carrying this TCR beta chain has ten or more counts. The target antigen is unknown. This sample is part of a study of T-cell memory formation after mild COVID-19. Study-wide findings and caveats: The study found balanced CD4/CD8 in clones contracting day 15 to 85 and a CD4+ lean in later expanders. Clonal second-wave expansions that peaked on day 37 had unconfirmed SARS-CoV-2 specificity. The main location of contracting CD4+ clones was CM and EM, and that of contracting CD8+ clones was EMRA.

Using constant-segment primers, 5'RACE produced TCR alpha and TCR beta cDNA libraries carrying sample barcodes and UMIs. A single record per CDR3 protein comes from TCRdb applying MiXCR to the 5' RACE reads. The sample gives about 270,000 distinct CDR3 sequences, more than 15% of which show up once; more than 20% is in the top ten. Germline assignment: CDR1 SGHTA and CDR2 FQGTGA. The CDR3 length is 17 residues. Germline trimming cut 5 bases from V and 0 bases from J; bases unmatched to any gene: 11. This chain joins TRBV7-3 and TRBJ2-3; TRBD2 matches 7 bases. This TCR came from a man aged 18 to 35 who had mild COVID-19 (a few samples of this study predate the infection). Cell type and time point are not known. Material: PBMCs or a T cell subset sorted from them (not recorded which). As DNA, the CDR3 is TGTGCCAGCAGCCGCCTGGGGGGGAGTTCTAGCACAGATACGCAGTATTTT. Protein product: CASSRLGGSSSTDTQYF. Variable domain in full (rest from reference TRBV7-3 and TRBJ2-3): GAGVSQTPSNKVTEKGKYVELRCDPISGHTALYWYRQSLGQGPEFLIYFQGTGAADDSGLPNDRFFAVRPEGSVSTLKIQRTERGDSAVYLCASSRLGGSSSTDTQYFGPGTRLTVL.